This TCR beta chain was sequenced for a study of blood T cell repertoires in COVID-19. Study overall: PBMCs, B-cell-depleted T cells, or T cells provided the cDNA or gDNA that made up the material.

The method was immunoSEQ multiplex PCR; TCRdb's version includes in-frame clones alone and lacks a portion of them. The sample lists 170,000 or so clones; 90% to 95% were seen once. A single count supports this clone. The CDR3 consists of 16 residues. With 7 bases clipped from V and 3 bases from J, the junction kept 10 bases outside the gene matches. From germline, CDR1 is PRHDT and CDR2 FYEKMQ (reference sequence). Sequencing was performed on peripheral blood. The chain couples TRBV13 to TRBJ2-3, with TRBD2 matching over 10 bases. The source is a man aged 45-65 years with acute or convalescent COVID-19. In nucleotides, the CDR3 is TGTGCCAGCACCCCCCCCGGACTAGCGGCAACAGATACGCAGTATTTT. It encodes CASTPPGLAATDTQYF.